Included here is one TCR beta chain sequence, with context. The repertoire was sequenced with immunoSEQ multiplex PCR; TCRdb's copy has only in-frame clones and lacks some. The table lists about 160,000 clones, approximately 83% of them singletons. This specimen belongs to a study of blood T cell repertoires in COVID-19. Study details: Sources were T cells, B-cell-depleted T cells, or PBMCs; the material itself was cDNA or gDNA.

Germline CDR1 GTSNPN, CDR2 SVGIG (reference sequence). V was trimmed by 4 bases and J by 0 bases, leaving 6 bases between them. The CDR3 loop spans 12 amino acids. Specimen: peripheral blood. The sequence came from a woman aged 80 or over with active or convalescent COVID-19. The genes are TRBV30 and TRBJ1-2; D not certain. The CDR3 is CAWTTTNYGYTF. DNA of the CDR3: TGTGCCTGGACTACCACTAACTATGGCTACACCTTC. The entire variable domain, with the rest obtained from reference TRBV30 and TRBJ1-2, is as follows: SQTIHQWPATLVQPVGSPLSLECTVEGTSNPNLYWYRQAAGRGLQLLFYSVGIGQISSEVPQNLSASRPQDRQFILSSKKLLLSDSGFYLCAWTTTNYGYTFGSGTRLTVV.